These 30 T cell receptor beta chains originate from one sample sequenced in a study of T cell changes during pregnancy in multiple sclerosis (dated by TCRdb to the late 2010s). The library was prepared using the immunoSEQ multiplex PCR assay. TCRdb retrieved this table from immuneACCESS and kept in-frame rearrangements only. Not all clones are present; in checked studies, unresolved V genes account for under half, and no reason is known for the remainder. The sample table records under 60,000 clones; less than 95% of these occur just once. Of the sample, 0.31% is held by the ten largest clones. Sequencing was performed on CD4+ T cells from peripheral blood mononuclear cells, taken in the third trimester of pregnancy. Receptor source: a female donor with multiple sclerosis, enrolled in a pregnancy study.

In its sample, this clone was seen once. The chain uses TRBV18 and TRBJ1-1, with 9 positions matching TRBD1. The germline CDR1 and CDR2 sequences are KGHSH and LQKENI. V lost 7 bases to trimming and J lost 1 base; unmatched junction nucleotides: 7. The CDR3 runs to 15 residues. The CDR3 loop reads CASLGQGTTNTEAFF. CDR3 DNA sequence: TGTGCCAGCTTAGGACAGGGGACAACGAACACTGAAGCTTTCTTT.

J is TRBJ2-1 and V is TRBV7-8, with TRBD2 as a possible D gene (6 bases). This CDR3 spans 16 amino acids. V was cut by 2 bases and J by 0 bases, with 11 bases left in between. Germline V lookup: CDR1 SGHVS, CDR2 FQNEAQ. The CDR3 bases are TGTGCCAGCAGCTTACTAGCGCTGAGCTCCTACAATGAGCAGTTCTTC. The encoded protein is CASSLLALSSYNEQFF.

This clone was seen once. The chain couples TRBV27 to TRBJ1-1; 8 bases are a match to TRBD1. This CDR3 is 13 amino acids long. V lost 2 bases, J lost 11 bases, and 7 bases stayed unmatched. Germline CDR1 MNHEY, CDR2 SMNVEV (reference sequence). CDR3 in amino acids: CASSLQGAMKAFF. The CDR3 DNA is TGTGCCAGCAGTTTACAGGGGGCGATGAAGGCTTTCTTT.

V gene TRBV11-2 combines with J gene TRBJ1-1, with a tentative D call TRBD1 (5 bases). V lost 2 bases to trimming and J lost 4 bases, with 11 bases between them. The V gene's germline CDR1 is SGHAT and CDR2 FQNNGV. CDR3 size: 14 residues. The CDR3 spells CASSLRGESTEAFF. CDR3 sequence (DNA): TGTGCCAGCAGCTTAAGGGGTGAGTCCACTGAAGCTTTCTTT. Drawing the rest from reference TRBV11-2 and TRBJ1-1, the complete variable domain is EAGVAQSPRYKIIEKRQSVAFWCNPISGHATLYWYQQILGQGPKLLIQFQNNGVVDDSQLPKDRFSAERLKGVDSTLKIQPAKLEDSAVYLCASSLRGESTEAFFGQGTRLTVV.

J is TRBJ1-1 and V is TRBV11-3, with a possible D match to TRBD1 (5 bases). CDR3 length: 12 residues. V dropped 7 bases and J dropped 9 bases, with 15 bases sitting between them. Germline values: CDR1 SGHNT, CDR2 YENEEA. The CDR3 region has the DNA TGTGCCAGCAACCCGGGGGGGGGAAAAGCTTTCTTT. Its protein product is CASNPGGGKAFF.

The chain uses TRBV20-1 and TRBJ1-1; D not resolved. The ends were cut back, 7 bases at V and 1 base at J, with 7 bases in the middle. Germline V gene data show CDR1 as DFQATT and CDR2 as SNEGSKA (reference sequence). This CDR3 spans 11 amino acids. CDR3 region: CSVQKNTEAFF. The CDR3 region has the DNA TGCAGTGTTCAGAAGAACACTGAAGCTTTCTTT.

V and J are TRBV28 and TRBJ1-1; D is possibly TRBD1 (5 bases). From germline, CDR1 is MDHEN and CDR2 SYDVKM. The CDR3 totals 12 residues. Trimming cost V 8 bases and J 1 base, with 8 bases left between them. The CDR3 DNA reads TGTGCCAGCCGTGACAGGAACACTGAAGCTTTCTTT. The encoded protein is CASRDRNTEAFF.

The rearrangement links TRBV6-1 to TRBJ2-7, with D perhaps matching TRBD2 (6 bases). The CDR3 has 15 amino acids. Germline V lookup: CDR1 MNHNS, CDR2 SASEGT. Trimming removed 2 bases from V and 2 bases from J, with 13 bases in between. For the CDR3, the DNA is TGTGCCAGCAGTGAATTGTGGGCGGGAACCTACGAGCAGTACTTC. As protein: CASSELWAGTYEQYF.

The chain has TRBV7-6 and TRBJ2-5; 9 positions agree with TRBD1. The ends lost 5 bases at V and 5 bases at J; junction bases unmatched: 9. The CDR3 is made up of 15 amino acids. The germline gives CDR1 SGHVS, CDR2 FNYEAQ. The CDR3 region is CASSRRDRGFETQYF. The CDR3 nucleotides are TGTGCCAGCAGCAGAAGAGACAGGGGGTTTGAGACCCAGTACTTC.

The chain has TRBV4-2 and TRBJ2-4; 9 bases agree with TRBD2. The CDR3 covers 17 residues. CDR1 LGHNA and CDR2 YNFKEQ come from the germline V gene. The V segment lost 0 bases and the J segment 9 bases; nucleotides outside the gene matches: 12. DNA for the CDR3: TGTGCCAGCAGCCAAGATACCGGGGGACTAGCCGGGGGCATTCAGTACTTC. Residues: CASSQDTGGLAGGIQYF.

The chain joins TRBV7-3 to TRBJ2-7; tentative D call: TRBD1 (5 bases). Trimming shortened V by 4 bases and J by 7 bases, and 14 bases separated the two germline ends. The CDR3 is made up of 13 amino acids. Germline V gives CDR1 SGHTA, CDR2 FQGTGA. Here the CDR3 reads CASSSKGFGEQYF. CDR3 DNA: TGTGCCAGCAGCTCAAAGGGGTTTGGAGAGCAGTACTTC. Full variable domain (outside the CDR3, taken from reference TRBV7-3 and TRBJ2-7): GAGVSQTPSNKVTEKGKYVELRCDPISGHTALYWYRQSLGQGPEFLIYFQGTGAADDSGLPNDRFFAVRPEGSVSTLKIQRTERGDSAVYLCASSSKGFGEQYFGPGTRLTVT.

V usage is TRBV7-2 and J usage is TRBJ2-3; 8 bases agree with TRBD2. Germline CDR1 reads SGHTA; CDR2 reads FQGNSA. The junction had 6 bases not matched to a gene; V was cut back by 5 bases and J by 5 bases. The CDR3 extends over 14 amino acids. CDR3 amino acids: CASSPTGTRDTQYF. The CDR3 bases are TGTGCCAGCAGCCCAACCGGGACTAGAGATACGCAGTATTTT.

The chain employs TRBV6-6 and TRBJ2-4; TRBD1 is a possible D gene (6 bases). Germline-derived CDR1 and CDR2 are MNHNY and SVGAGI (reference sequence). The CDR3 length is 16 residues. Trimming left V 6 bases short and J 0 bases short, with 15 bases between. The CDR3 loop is CASRPTGALAKNIQYF. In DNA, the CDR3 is TGTGCCAGCAGACCGACAGGAGCACTAGCCAAAAACATTCAGTACTTC.

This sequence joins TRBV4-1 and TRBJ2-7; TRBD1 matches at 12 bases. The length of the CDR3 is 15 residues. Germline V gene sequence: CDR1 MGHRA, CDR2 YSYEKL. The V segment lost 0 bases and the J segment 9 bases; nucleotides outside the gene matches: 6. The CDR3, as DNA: TGCGCCAGCAGCCAAGACCGGGACAGGGGGCGGGTGCAGTACTTC. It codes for CASSQDRDRGRVQYF.

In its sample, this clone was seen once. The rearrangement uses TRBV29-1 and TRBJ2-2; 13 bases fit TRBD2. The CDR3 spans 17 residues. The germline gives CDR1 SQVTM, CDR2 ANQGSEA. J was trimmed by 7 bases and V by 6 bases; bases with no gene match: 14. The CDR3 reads CSVSSLAGGPLGGELFF. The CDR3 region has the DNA TGCAGCGTCTCTTCACTAGCGGGAGGGCCCCTGGGCGGGGAGCTGTTTTTT.

CDR3 in amino acids: CASSGQGRITEAFF. CDR3 nucleotides: TGTGCCAGCAGCGGGCAGGGTAGGATCACTGAAGCTTTCTTT. V and J are TRBV6-5 and TRBJ1-1; TRBD1 is a possible D gene (5 bases). Between the trimmed V and J ends, which lost 6 bases and 4 bases, there was a span of 15 bases. The CDR3 loop spans 14 amino acids. In germline, CDR1 is MNHEY, CDR2 SVGAGI.

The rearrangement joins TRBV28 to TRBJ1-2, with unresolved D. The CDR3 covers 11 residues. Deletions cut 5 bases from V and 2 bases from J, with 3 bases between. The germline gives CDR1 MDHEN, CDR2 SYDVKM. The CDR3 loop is CASSQNYGYTF. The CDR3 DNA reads TGTGCCAGCAGTCAGAACTATGGCTACACCTTC.

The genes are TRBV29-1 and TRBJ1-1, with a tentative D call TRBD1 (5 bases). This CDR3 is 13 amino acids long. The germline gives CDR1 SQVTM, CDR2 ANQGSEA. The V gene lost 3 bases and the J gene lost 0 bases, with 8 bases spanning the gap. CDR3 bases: TGCAGCGTTGACCGGGGGTTGAACACTGAAGCTTTCTTT. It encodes CSVDRGLNTEAFF.

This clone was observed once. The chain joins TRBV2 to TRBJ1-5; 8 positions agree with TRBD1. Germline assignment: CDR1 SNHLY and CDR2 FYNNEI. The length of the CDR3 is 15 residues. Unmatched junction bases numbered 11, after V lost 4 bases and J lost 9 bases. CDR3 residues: CASSVTGALRSPQHF. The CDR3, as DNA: TGTGCCAGCAGTGTGACAGGGGCCCTTAGATCGCCCCAGCATTTT.

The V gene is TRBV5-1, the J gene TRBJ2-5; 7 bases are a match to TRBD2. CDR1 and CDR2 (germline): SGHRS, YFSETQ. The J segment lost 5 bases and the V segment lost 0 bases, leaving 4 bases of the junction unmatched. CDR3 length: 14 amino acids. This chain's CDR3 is CASSLVWEGETQYF. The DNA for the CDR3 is TGCGCCAGCAGCTTGGTGTGGGAGGGGGAGACCCAGTACTTC.

The CDR3 DNA reads TGCAGTGCTAGGGGGGGTCCTGAAGCTTTCTTT. Translation gives CSARGGPEAFF. The rearrangement joins TRBV20-1 to TRBJ1-1; D is perhaps TRBD1 (5 bases). The CDR3 spans 11 residues. Germline V gene lookup returns CDR1 DFQATT and CDR2 SNEGSKA (reference sequence). With 3 bases removed from V and 6 bases from J, the gap between germline ends came to 8 bases.

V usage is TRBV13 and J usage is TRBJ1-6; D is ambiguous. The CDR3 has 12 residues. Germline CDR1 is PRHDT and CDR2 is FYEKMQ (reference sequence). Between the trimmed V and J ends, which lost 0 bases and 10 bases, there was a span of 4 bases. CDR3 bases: TGTGCCAGCAGCTTAGGCAAATCACCCCTCCACTTT. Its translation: CASSLGKSPLHF.

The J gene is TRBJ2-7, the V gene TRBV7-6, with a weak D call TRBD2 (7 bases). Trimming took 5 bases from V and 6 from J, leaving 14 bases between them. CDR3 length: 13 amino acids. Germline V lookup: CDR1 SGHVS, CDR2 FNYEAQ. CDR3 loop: CASSQQGGSEQYF. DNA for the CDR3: TGTGCCAGCAGCCAACAGGGAGGGAGCGAGCAGTACTTC. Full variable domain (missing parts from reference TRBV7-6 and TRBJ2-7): GAGVSQSPRYKVTKRGQDVALRCDPISGHVSLYWYRQALGQGPEFLTYFNYEAQQDKSGLPNDRFSAERPEGSISTLTIQRTEQRDSAMYRCASSQQGGSEQYFGPGTRLTVT.

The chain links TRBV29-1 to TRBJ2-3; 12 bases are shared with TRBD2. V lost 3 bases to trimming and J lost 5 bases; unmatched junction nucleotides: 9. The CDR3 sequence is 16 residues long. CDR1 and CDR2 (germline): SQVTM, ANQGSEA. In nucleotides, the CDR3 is TGCAGCGTTGAGGGCACGACTAGCGGGGGTTTAGATACGCAGTATTTT. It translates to CSVEGTTSGGLDTQYF.

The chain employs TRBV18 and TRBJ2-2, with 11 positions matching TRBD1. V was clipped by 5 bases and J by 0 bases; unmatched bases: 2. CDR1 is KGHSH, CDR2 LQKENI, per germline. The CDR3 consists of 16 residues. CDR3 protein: CASSADRGPNTGELFF. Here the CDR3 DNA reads TGTGCCAGCTCAGCGGACAGGGGGCCGAACACCGGGGAGCTGTTTTTT.

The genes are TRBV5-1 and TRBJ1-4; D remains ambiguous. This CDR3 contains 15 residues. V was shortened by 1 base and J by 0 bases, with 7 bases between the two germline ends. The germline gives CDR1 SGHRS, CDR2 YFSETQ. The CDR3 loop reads CASSLSGTTNEKLFF. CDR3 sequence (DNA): TGCGCCAGCAGCTTGTCGGGGACAACTAATGAAAAACTGTTTTTT. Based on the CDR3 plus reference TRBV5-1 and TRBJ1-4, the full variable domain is KAGVTQTPRYLIKTRGQQVTLSCSPISGHRSVSWYQQTPGQGLQFLFEYFSETQRNKGNFPGRFSGRQFSNSRSEMNVSTLELGDSALYLCASSLSGTTNEKLFFGSGTQLSVL.

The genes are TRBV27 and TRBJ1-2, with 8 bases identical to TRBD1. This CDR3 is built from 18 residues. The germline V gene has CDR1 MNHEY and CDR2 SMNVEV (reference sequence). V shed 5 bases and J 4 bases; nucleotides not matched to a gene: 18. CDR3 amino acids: CASSGVTGVKVGSYGYTF. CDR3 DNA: TGTGCCAGCAGTGGGGTGACAGGGGTAAAAGTTGGGAGCTATGGCTACACCTTC.

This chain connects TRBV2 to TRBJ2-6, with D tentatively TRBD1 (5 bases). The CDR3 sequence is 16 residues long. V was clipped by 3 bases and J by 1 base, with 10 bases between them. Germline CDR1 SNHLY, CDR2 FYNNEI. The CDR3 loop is CASSDPGLSGANVLTF. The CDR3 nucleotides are TGTGCCAGCAGTGACCCAGGGCTGTCTGGGGCCAACGTCCTGACTTTC. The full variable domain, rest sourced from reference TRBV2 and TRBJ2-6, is EPEVTQTPSHQVTQMGQEVILRCVPISNHLYFYWYRQILGQKVEFLVSFYNNEISEKSEIFDDQFSVERPDGSNFTLKIRSTKLEDSAMYFCASSDPGLSGANVLTFGAGSRLTVL.

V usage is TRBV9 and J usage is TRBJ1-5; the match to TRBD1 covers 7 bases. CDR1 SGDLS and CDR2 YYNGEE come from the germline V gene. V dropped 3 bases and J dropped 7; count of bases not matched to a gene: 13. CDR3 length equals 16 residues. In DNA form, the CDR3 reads TGTGCCAGCAGCGCCGGAGACAGGGTGAAGGGGCAGCCCCAGCATTTT. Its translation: CASSAGDRVKGQPQHF.

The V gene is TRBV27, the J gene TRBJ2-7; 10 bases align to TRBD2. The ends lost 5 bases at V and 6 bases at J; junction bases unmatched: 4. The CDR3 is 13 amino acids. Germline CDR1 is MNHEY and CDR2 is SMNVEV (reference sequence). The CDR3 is CASSGLAGAEQYF. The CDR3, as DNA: TGTGCCAGCAGTGGGCTAGCGGGAGCCGAGCAGTACTTC.